What follows are 2 T cell receptor beta chains derived from one specimen sequenced in a study of blood T cells in healthy people across ages. Through a sample-barcoded 5' primer and a J-beta primer mix, a second PCR was run for about 6 to 11 cycles. TCRdb used MiXCR to reprocess the 5' RACE reads, holding one entry per CDR3 protein. The table records 1.5 million to 2 million distinct CDR3 sequences, about 35% of them present only once. Specimen: blood. These receptors all come from a woman under 40 in good health.

The rearrangement uses TRBV20-1 and TRBJ2-1, with TRBD2 identical over 7 bases. Germline-derived CDR1 and CDR2 are DFQATT and SNEGSKA (reference sequence). CDR3 size: 15 residues. The V and J ends lost 0 bases and 4 bases, in that order; junction bases with no gene match: 6. Written as DNA, the CDR3 is TGCAGTGCTAGAGAAGCGGGACTGGTTTACAATGAGCAGTTCTTC. Translated: CSAREAGLVYNEQFF.

This clonotype occurred a few times. The chain is built from TRBV5-6 and TRBJ1-1, with D maybe TRBD1 (6 bases). Germline V gene data show CDR1 as SGHDT and CDR2 as YYEEEE. The CDR3 loop spans 15 amino acids. V was clipped by 4 bases and J by 7 bases, with 20 bases between them. CDR3 sequence reads: CASSLTGTNFLEAFF. The CDR3 nucleotides are TGTGCCAGCAGCCTGACGGGGACAAACTTCCTTGAAGCTTTCTTT.